The 20 T cell receptor beta chains below come from one sample, sequenced in a study of T cell repertoires in cytomegalovirus infection (dated by TCRdb to between 2019 and 2020). The treatment or condition tag for this specimen amounts to: in vitro stimulation with specific CMV peptide epitopes to enrich CMV-specific T cells. The antigens these receptors bind are not known. TCRdb records Illumina HiSeq 1500 as the sequencer. TCRdb trimmed public reads at Q25 via fastp, called clones via MiXCR and kept in-frame beta chains. Rows with one shared CDR3 protein collapse into an entry with the most common genes and DNA. This sample holds 640,000 or so distinct CDR3 sequences; around a third were observed only once. The top ten constitute around a sixth of the sample. The material sequenced was cultured PBMCs, taken from culture after CMV antigen stimulation. The receptors come from a human donor in good health (CMV status not recorded). Some clones in this sample may be carry-over from other donors' samples.

V gene TRBV7-2 combines with J gene TRBJ2-1, with D tentatively TRBD1 (5 bases). There are 13 residues in the CDR3. Trimming took 2 bases from V and 9 from J, leaving 11 bases between them. From germline, CDR1 is SGHTA and CDR2 FQGNSA. Written as DNA, the CDR3 is TGTGCCAGCAGCTTACGACAGAAAGGTGAGCAGTTCTTC. Translation: CASSLRQKGEQFF.

At least ten counts were recorded for this clonotype. V usage is TRBV7-9 and J usage is TRBJ2-6; no clear D. The CDR3 totals 16 residues. V lost 8 bases and J lost 0, with 14 bases in between. Germline CDR1 is SEHNR and CDR2 is FQNEAQ (reference sequence). The CDR3 protein is CASLHSEFSGANVLTF. CDR3 in DNA: TGTGCCAGCTTACACAGCGAATTCTCTGGGGCCAACGTCCTGACTTTC.

This clonotype was detected ten times or more. In DNA, the CDR3 is TGTGCCAGCAGCCGCCGGGACCGCGTAGATACGCAGTATTTT. Residues: CASSRRDRVDTQYF. This rearrangement joins TRBV7-8 to TRBJ2-3; D may be TRBD1 or TRBD2 (5 bases each). V was trimmed by 5 bases and J by 5 bases, leaving 14 bases between them. Germline CDR1 is SGHVS and CDR2 is FQNEAQ. This CDR3 has 14 residues.

The chain couples TRBV2 to TRBJ2-7; D uncertain. The ends were cut back, 6 bases at V and 3 bases at J, with 12 bases in the middle. The CDR3 loop spans 13 amino acids. Germline-derived CDR1 and CDR2 are SNHLY and FYNNEI. The CDR3 DNA sequence: TGTGCCAGCAGGGCGGCCGGAAACTACGAGCAGTACTTC. It yields the protein CASRAAGNYEQYF.

In its sample, this clonotype was seen a few times. This rearrangement joins TRBV28 to TRBJ2-2; TRBD1 aligns across 8 bases. The germline gives CDR1 MDHEN, CDR2 SYDVKM. This CDR3 region has 17 residues. Unmatched junction bases numbered 8, after V lost 1 base and J lost 4 bases. The CDR3 DNA reads as TGTGCCAGCAGTTTATTGCTTCCGGACAGGGTCACCGGGGAGCTGTTTTTT. It is translated as CASSLLLPDRVTGELFF.

The genes are TRBV20-1 and TRBJ1-1; the D gene is possibly TRBD1 (6 bases). The CDR3 runs to 15 residues. Trimming removed 6 bases at V and 1 base at J, with 18 bases between. Per the germline V gene, CDR1 is DFQATT and CDR2 is SNEGSKA (reference sequence). The CDR3, as DNA: TGCAGTGCCGATACAGGGAGTTCGTGGAACACTGAAGCTTTCTTT. Amino acids: CSADTGSSWNTEAFF.

This clonotype was seen a few times. The chain combines TRBV20-1 with TRBJ2-7; the D gene is possibly TRBD1 (6 bases). From germline, CDR1 is DFQATT and CDR2 SNEGSKA (reference sequence). Between the trimmed V and J ends, which lost 6 bases and 1 base, there was a span of 22 bases. The CDR3 extends over 16 amino acids. The CDR3 sequence is CSAPSRTEELSYEQYF. The CDR3 DNA reads TGCAGTGCGCCAAGCCGGACAGAAGAGTTGTCCTACGAGCAGTACTTC.

In this sample, this clonotype turned up a few times. This chain links TRBV27 with TRBJ1-2, with 7 nucleotides matching TRBD1. CDR1 is MNHEY, CDR2 SMNVEV, per germline (reference sequence). V lost 6 bases, J lost 8 bases, and 15 bases stayed unmatched. The CDR3 totals 15 residues. The CDR3 nucleotides read TGTGCCAGCAGCTGGACAGGAGCGGGACTCGGAGGCTACACCTTC. Its protein is CASSWTGAGLGGYTF.

The table lists this clonotype with a few counts. The CDR3 loop reads CATSDPGPQVAQYF. CDR3 in DNA: TGTGCCACCAGTGATCCGGGTCCGCAGGTCGCGCAGTATTTT. The chain combines TRBV24-1 with TRBJ2-3; D is unclear. Per germline, CDR1 KGHDR and CDR2 SFDVKD. The CDR3 is made up of 14 amino acids. V was cut by 3 bases and J by 10 bases, with 16 bases left in between.

The V gene is TRBV28, the J gene TRBJ2-6; no definite D call. The CDR3 is 13 amino acids. Germline assignment: CDR1 MDHEN and CDR2 SYDVKM. Trimming pared 7 bases from V and 1 base from J, leaving 5 bases between. The CDR3 spells CASMSSGANVLTF. CDR3 DNA: TGTGCCAGCATGAGTTCTGGGGCCAACGTCCTGACTTTC.

The rearrangement uses TRBV19 and TRBJ2-2, with D possibly being TRBD1 or TRBD2 (6 bases each). V was trimmed by 5 bases and J by 1 base, leaving 14 bases between them. The CDR3 sequence is 16 residues long. CDR1 LNHDA and CDR2 SQIVND come from the germline V gene (reference sequence). CDR3: CASSLVGGMNTGELFF. The CDR3 DNA follows: TGTGCCAGTAGTCTGGTAGGGGGGATGAACACCGGGGAGCTGTTTTTT.

The V gene is TRBV20-1, the J gene TRBJ2-5; 9 positions agree with TRBD2. Germline V gene sequence: CDR1 DFQATT, CDR2 SNEGSKA (reference sequence). With 1 base clipped from V and 4 bases from J, the junction kept 7 bases outside the gene matches. The CDR3 consists of 15 residues. CDR3 bases: TGCAGTGCTAGAGCGCCTAGCGGGGCTCTAGAGACCCAGTACTTC. It is translated as CSARAPSGALETQYF.

The V call is TRBV6-1, the J call TRBJ2-7, with D perhaps matching TRBD1 (6 bases). V was clipped by 5 bases and J by 2 bases, with 16 bases between them. The CDR3 has 15 residues. From germline, CDR1 is MNHNS and CDR2 SASEGT. CDR3 DNA sequence: TGTGCCAGCAGTTTTACGCACAGGGCCACCTACGAGCAGTACTTC. It codes for CASSFTHRATYEQYF.

Only a few counts were recorded for this clonotype. The gene calls are TRBV18 and TRBJ1-1; D unclear. This CDR3 is 12 amino acids long. Trimming shortened V by 6 bases and J by 2 bases, and 7 bases separated the two germline ends. Germline V CDR1 and CDR2: KGHSH, LQKENI. This chain's CDR3 is CASSTSNTEAFF. The CDR3 DNA sequence: TGTGCCAGCTCCACCAGCAACACTGAAGCTTTCTTT.

V usage is TRBV19 and J usage is TRBJ1-4; 7 bases are a match to TRBD1. V lost 5 bases to trimming and J lost 6 bases; unmatched junction nucleotides: 6. The CDR3 runs 14 residues. Per the germline V gene, CDR1 is LNHDA and CDR2 is SQIVND (reference sequence). The chain's CDR3 is CASSATGDYEKLFF. CDR3 DNA sequence: TGTGCCAGTAGTGCTACAGGGGATTATGAAAAACTGTTTTTT.

The rearrangement joins TRBV7-6 to TRBJ1-1, with unresolved D. The CDR3 loop spans 15 amino acids. Deletions cut 0 bases from V and 0 bases from J, with 8 bases between. Germline V gives CDR1 SGHVS, CDR2 FNYEAQ. In DNA form, the CDR3 reads TGTGCCAGCAGCTTAGCGGTTGGCCTGAACACTGAAGCTTTCTTT. It codes for CASSLAVGLNTEAFF.

There are a few counts of this clonotype. The chain is built from TRBV7-2 and TRBJ2-1; TRBD2 agrees at 13 bases. This CDR3 contains 19 residues. Losses at the gene ends were 0 bases for V and 0 bases for J; bases not matched to a gene: 5. Germline lookup yields CDR1 SGHTA and CDR2 FQGNSA. This chain's CDR3 is CASSLAVGLAGFSYNEQFF. The CDR3 nucleotides are TGTGCCAGCAGCTTAGCTGTGGGACTAGCGGGATTCTCCTACAATGAGCAGTTCTTC.

This clonotype was detected only a few times. The chain recombines TRBV5-6 with TRBJ1-2; D is unresolved. This CDR3 has 14 amino acids. CDR1 is SGHDT and CDR2 is YYEEEE in the germline V gene. V lost 4 bases to trimming and J lost 4 bases, with 14 bases between them. CDR3 amino acids: CASSPGRVGYGYTF. CDR3 coding DNA: TGTGCCAGCAGCCCTGGGAGGGTTGGCTATGGCTACACCTTC.

This clonotype was recorded a few times. The V call is TRBV6-2 or TRBV6-3, the J call TRBJ2-7; D is undetermined. This CDR3 spans 12 amino acids. Trimming stripped 7 bases from V and 0 bases from J, with 7 bases between. Germline loops: CDR1 MNHEY, CDR2 SVGEGT. CDR3 DNA sequence: TGTGCCAGCAAACGATCCTCCTACGAGCAGTACTTC. This codes for CASKRSSYEQYF.

This clonotype was seen only a few times. The chain joins TRBV20-1 to TRBJ1-5; D gene uncertain. The CDR3 length is 14 residues. Trimming removed 0 bases from V and 8 bases from J, with 14 bases in between. CDR1 is DFQATT, CDR2 SNEGSKA, per germline (reference sequence). In DNA form, the CDR3 reads TGCAGTGCTAGAGATCCAGGAGGGAGCGAGCCCCAGCATTTT. Translation: CSARDPGGSEPQHF.